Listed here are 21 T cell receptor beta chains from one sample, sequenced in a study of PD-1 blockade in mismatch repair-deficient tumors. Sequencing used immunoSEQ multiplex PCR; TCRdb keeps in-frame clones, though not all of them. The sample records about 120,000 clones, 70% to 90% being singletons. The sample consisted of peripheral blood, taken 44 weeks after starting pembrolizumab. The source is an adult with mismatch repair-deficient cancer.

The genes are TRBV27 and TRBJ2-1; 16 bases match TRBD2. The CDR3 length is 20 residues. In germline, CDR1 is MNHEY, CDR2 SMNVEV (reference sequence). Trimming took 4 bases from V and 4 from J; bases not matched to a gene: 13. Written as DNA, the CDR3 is TGTGCCAGCAGTTCCCTCTCCGGGACTAGCGGGAGGGCCGGGTACAATGAGCAGTTCTTC. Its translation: CASSSLSGTSGRAGYNEQFF.

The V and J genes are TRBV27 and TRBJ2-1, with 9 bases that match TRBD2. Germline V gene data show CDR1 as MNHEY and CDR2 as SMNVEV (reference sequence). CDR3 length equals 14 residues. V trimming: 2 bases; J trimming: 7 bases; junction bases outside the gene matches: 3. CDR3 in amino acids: CASSLGTSWNEQFF. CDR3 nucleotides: TGTGCCAGCAGTTTAGGGACTAGCTGGAATGAGCAGTTCTTC.

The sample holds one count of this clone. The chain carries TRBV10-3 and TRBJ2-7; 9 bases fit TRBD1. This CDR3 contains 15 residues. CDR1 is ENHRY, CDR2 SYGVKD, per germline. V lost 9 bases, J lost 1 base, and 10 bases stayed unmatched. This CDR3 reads CAIRDPGTGSYEQYF. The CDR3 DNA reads TGTGCCATTAGGGACCCCGGGACAGGGTCCTACGAGCAGTACTTC.

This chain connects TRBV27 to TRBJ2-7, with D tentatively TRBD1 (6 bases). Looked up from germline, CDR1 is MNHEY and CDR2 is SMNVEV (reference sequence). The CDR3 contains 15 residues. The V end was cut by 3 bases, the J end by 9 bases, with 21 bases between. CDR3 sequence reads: CASSLRYRDTKGQYF. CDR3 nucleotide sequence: TGTGCCAGCAGTTTGCGGTACCGGGACACGAAAGGGCAGTACTTC.

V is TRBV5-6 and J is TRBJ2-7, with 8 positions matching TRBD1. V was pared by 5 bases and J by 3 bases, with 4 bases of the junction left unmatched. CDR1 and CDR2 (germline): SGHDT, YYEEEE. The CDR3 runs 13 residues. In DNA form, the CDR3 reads TGTGCCAGCAGTGCAGGGGGCGGCTACGAGCAGTACTTC. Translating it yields CASSAGGGYEQYF.

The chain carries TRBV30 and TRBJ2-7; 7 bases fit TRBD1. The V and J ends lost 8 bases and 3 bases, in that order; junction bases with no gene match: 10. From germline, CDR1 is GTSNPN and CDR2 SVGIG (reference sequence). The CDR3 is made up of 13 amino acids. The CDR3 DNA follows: TGTGCCCTCACCTCGGACAGGTACTACGAGCAGTACTTC. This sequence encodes CALTSDRYYEQYF.

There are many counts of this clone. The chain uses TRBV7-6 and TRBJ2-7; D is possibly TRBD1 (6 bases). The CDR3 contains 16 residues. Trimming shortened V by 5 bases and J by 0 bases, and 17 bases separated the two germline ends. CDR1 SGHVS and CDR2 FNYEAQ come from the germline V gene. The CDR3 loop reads CASSPQTGLSSYEQYF. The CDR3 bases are TGTGCCAGCAGCCCCCAGACAGGCTTAAGCTCCTACGAGCAGTACTTC.

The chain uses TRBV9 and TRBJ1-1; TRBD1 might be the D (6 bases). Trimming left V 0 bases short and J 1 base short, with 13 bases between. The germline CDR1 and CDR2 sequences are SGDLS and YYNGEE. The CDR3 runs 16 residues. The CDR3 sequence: CASSVDVGGRNTEAFF. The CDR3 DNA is TGTGCCAGCAGCGTAGATGTAGGGGGGAGGAACACTGAAGCTTTCTTT.

CDR3 in amino acids: CASSLVGTGLAKNIQYF. In nucleotides, the CDR3 is TGTGCCAGCAGCTTGGTCGGGACAGGGTTAGCCAAAAACATTCAGTACTTC. This chain uses TRBV5-4 with TRBJ2-4, with TRBD1 identical over 9 bases. The V gene end was trimmed by 0 bases and the J gene end by 0 bases; junction bases not matched to a gene: 4. Germline V lookup: CDR1 SGHNT, CDR2 YYREEE (reference sequence). The CDR3 loop spans 17 amino acids.

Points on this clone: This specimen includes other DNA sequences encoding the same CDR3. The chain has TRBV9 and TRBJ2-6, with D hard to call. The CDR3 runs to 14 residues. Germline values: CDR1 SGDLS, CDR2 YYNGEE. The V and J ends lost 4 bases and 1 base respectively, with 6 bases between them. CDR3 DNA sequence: TGTGCCAGCAGCCCCCGTTCTGGGGCCAACGTCCTGACTTTC. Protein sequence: CASSPRSGANVLTF.

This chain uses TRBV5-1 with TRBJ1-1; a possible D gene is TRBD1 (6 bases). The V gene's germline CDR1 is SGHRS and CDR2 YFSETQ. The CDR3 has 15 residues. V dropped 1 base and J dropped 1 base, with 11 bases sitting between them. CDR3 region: CASSLYGGKNTEAFF. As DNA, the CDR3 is TGCGCCAGCAGCTTGTACGGGGGCAAGAACACTGAAGCTTTCTTT.

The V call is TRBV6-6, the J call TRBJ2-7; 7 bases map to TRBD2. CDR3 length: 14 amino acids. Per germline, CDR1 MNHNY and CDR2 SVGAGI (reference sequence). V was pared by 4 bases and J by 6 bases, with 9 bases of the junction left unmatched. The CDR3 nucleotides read TGTGCCAGCAGTTCCACCGAGACTAGCACCGAGCAGTACTTC. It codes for CASSSTETSTEQYF.

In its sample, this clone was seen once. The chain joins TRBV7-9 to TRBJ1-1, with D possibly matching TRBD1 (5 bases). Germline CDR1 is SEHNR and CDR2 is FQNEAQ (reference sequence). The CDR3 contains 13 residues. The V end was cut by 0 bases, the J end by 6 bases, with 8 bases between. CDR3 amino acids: CASSLAGAAEAFF. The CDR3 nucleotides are TGTGCCAGCAGCTTAGCAGGGGCCGCTGAAGCTTTCTTT.

The CDR3 nucleotides are TGTGCCAGCAGTGAATGGGACAACTTAGCCAAAAACATTCAGTACTTC. Translating it yields CASSEWDNLAKNIQYF. The V call is TRBV6-1, the J call TRBJ2-4; a weak D match, TRBD1 (6 bases). Germline V gene data show CDR1 as MNHNS and CDR2 as SASEGT. The V gene lost 2 bases and the J gene lost 0 bases, with 11 bases spanning the gap. This CDR3 has 16 residues.

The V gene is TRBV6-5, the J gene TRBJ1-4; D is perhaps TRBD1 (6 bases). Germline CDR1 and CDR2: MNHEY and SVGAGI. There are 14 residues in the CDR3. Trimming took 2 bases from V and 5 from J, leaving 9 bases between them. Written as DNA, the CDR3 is TGTGCCAGCAGTTACCGGACAGTGAATGAAAAACTGTTTTTT. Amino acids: CASSYRTVNEKLFF.

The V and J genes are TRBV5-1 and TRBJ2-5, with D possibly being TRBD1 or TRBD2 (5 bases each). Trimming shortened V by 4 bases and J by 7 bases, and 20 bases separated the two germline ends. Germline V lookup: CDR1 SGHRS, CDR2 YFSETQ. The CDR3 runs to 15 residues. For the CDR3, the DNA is TGCGCCAGCAGCCTGGAGTCGGCAGGGCGGGTGACCCAGTACTTC. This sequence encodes CASSLESAGRVTQYF. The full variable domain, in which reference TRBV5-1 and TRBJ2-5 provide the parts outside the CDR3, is KAGVTQTPRYLIKTRGQQVTLSCSPISGHRSVSWYQQTPGQGLQFLFEYFSETQRNKGNFPGRFSGRQFSNSRSEMNVSTLELGDSALYLCASSLESAGRVTQYFGPGTRLLVL.

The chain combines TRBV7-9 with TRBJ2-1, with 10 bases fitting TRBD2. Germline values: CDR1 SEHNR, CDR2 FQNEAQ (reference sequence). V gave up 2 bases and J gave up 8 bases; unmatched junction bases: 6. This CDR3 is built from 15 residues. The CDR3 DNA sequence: TGTGCCAGCAGCTTACCTAGCGGGAGAGTCGATGAGCAGTTCTTC. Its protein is CASSLPSGRVDEQFF.

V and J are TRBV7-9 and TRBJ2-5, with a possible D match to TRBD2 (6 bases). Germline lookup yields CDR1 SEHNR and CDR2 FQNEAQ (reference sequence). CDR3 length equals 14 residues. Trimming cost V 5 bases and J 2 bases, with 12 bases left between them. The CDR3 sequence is CASSTGRGQETQYF. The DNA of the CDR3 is TGTGCCAGCAGCACGGGACGGGGGCAAGAGACCCAGTACTTC. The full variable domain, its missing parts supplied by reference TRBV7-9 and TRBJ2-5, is DTGVSQNPRHKITKRGQNVTFRCDPISEHNRLYWYRQTLGQGPEFLTYFQNEAQLEKSRLLSDRFSAERPKGSFSTLEIQRTEQGDSAMYLCASSTGRGQETQYFGPGTRLLVL.

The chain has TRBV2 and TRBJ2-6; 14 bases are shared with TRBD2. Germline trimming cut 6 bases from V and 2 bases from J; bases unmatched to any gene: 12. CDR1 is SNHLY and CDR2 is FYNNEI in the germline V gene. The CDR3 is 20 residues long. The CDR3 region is CASRGGGTSGSSTGANVLTF. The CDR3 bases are TGTGCCAGCAGGGGAGGGGGGACTAGCGGGAGTAGCACTGGGGCCAACGTCCTGACTTTC.

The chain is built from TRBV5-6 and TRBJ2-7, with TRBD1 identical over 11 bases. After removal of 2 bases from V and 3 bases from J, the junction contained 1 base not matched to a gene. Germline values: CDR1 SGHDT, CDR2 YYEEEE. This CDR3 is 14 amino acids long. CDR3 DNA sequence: TGTGCCAGCAGCTTAGGGACAGGGGGCTACGAGCAGTACTTC. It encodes CASSLGTGGYEQYF.

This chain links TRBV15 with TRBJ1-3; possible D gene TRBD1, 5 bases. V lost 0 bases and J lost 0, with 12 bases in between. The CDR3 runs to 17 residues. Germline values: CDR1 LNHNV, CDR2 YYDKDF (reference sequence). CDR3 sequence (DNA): TGTGCCACCAGCAGAGATTGGGGCAGTTCCTCTGGAAACACCATATATTTT. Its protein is CATSRDWGSSSGNTIYF.